This T cell receptor (beta chain) was obtained from a study of T cells in Graves' hyperthyroidism and ophthalmopathy. Trimming pared 5 bases from V and 5 bases from J, leaving 9 bases between. The CDR3 extends over 12 amino acids. CDR1 is SGHVS, CDR2 FNYEAQ, per germline. Using RNA transcripts as the source, TCR beta CDR3 regions were amplified. A first-round RT-PCR of the TCR CDR3 used the HTBI primer set. Each CDR3 protein gets one entry after TCRdb re-called the multiplex PCR reads with MiXCR. The sample has some 560,000 distinct CDR3 sequences, 15% to 19% seen once. This clonotype was seen a handful of times.

This sequence originates from a woman aged 30 to 39 with Graves' hyperthyroidism. The chain recombines TRBV7-6 with TRBJ2-5; perhaps TRBD2 as D (5 bases). Sequencing was carried out using blood. The CDR3 spells CASSGLIETQYF. The DNA of the CDR3 is TGTGCCAGCAGCGGACTTATTGAGACCCAGTACTTC.